This TCR beta chain was documented in a study of blood T cell repertoires in COVID-19. Across the whole study: Donors in the United States, Italy and Spain gave samples during acute or convalescent COVID-19. PBMCs, B-cell-depleted T cells, or T cells were the source of the cDNA or gDNA that made up the material.

TCRdb's copy holds only in-frame clones and misses some; the assay was immunoSEQ multiplex PCR. The sample contains some 150,000 clones, around nine tenths of which appear only once. The germline V gene has CDR1 SEHNR and CDR2 FQNEAQ (reference sequence). V gave up 6 bases and J gave up 6 bases, with 16 bases separating them. The CDR3 runs to 14 residues. This receptor was identified in a young woman who had recovered from COVID-19. The genes are TRBV7-9 and TRBJ2-3, with D maybe TRBD2 (6 bases). Material: PBMCs or T cells enriched from blood (not recorded which). CDR3 DNA sequence: TGTGCCAGCAGTTTCCTAAAGGGGAGGGATACGCAGTATTTT. This translates into CASSFLKGRDTQYF.